This T cell receptor (beta chain) was documented in a study of tumor-infiltrating lymphocytes in primary liver carcinoma. A word on this clonotype: This may arise from a read error, as a much more abundant clone is one base away.

There are 15 residues in the CDR3. V shed 8 bases and J shed 3 bases, with 20 bases lying between them. Germline CDR1 is MNHNS and CDR2 is SASEGT. A constant-region primer primed TCR beta cDNA synthesis from roughly 500 ng of total RNA. Three-round nested multiplex PCR performed with slightly modified ARM-PCR produced the TCR beta libraries. Forward primers for TRBV1-TRBV30 and a C-beta reverse primer served the first two PCR rounds, at roughly 10 cycles each. From the multiplex PCR reads, TCRdb called clonotypes with MiXCR, one entry per CDR3 protein. The table records approximately 110,000 distinct CDR3 sequences, 55% to 65% of them present only once. Co-extracting RNA and DNA was done with about 20-34 mg of unsorted bulk tissue as input.

The receptor comes from a woman aged 55-69 years with primary liver carcinoma and hepatitis B virus infection. Sample: liver tumor tissue from sampling region 1. The sample's subset: tumor region T1, superior pole. The chain combines TRBV6-1 with TRBJ2-7, with D perhaps matching TRBD2 (6 bases). DNA for the CDR3: TGTGCCAGCGGTTTACAGCCTCCCGGGGGCTACGAGCAGTACTTC. This sequence encodes CASGLQPPGGYEQYF.